This is a list of T cell receptor beta chains from one sample in a study of shared clonotypes between healthy human individuals. Libraries were prepared by immunoSEQ multiplex PCR; TCRdb keeps only in-frame clonotypes and omits some of them. This sample yields about 1.5 million clones, of which 95% to 99% are seen a single time; roughly 0.42% belongs to the top ten. Sequencing was performed on naive CD4+ T cells sorted from blood. These receptors were taken from a young man in good health. Each CDR3 is given with its conserved first and last residue. Fields, in order: V gene, J gene, clone size, D gene, CDR3 protein, CDR3 DNA. A D gene is named only where the DNA matches it firmly. A row's size may be missing; if present it is once, few, many or a size class.

v_call: TRBV7-9
j_call: TRBJ1-1
clone_size: .
d_call: TRBD1
cdr3_aa: CASGETGGPRLNTEAFF
cdr3_nt: TGTGCCTCCGGCGAGACAGGGGGCCCTAGATTGAACACTGAAGCTTTCTTT

v_call: TRBV9
j_call: TRBJ2-7
clone_size: .
d_call: .
cdr3_aa: CASSVGLAGGEQYF
cdr3_nt: TGTGCCAGCAGCGTAGGTCTAGCCGGCGGCGAGCAGTACTTC

v_call: TRBV7-2
j_call: TRBJ2-5
clone_size: .
d_call: .
cdr3_aa: CASSVVWDVGTQYF
cdr3_nt: TGTGCCAGCAGCGTCGTATGGGATGTGGGGACCCAGTACTTC

v_call: TRBV28
j_call: TRBJ2-1
clone_size: .
d_call: TRBD1
cdr3_aa: CASSLEGAPVYNEQFF
cdr3_nt: TGTGCCAGCAGTTTAGAGGGGGCGCCGGTATACAATGAGCAGTTCTTC

v_call: TRBV11-2
j_call: TRBJ2-1
clone_size: .
d_call: .
cdr3_aa: CASSLDGPYNEQFF
cdr3_nt: TGTGCCAGCAGCTTAGACGGGCCTTACAATGAGCAGTTCTTC

v_call: TRBV9
j_call: TRBJ2-3
clone_size: .
d_call: TRBD2
cdr3_aa: CASSGAGGDTDTQYF
cdr3_nt: TGTGCCAGCAGCGGGGCGGGAGGCGACACAGATACGCAGTATTTT

v_call: TRBV9
j_call: TRBJ2-3
clone_size: .
d_call: .
cdr3_aa: CASSTIPSGTQYF
cdr3_nt: TGTGCCAGCAGCACCATCCCGTCTGGTACGCAGTATTTT

v_call: TRBV9
j_call: TRBJ2-5
clone_size: .
d_call: TRBD2
cdr3_aa: CASSVATLAGETQYF
cdr3_nt: TGTGCCAGCAGCGTAGCTACCCTAGCGGGAGAGACCCAGTACTTC

v_call: TRBV10-3
j_call: TRBJ2-7
clone_size: .
d_call: .
cdr3_aa: CAISAGRSYEQYF
cdr3_nt: TGTGCCATCAGCGCGGGGCGCTCCTACGAGCAGTACTTC

v_call: TRBV5-4
j_call: TRBJ2-1
clone_size: .
d_call: TRBD2
cdr3_aa: CASSLGSGVNEQFF
cdr3_nt: TGTGCCAGCAGCTTGGGAAGCGGGGTGAATGAGCAGTTCTTC

v_call: TRBV28
j_call: TRBJ2-7
clone_size: .
d_call: .
cdr3_aa: CASSLLDSRWIGSYEQYF
cdr3_nt: TGTGCCAGCAGTTTATTGGATTCTCGGTGGATAGGCTCCTACGAGCAGTACTTC

v_call: TRBV11-2
j_call: TRBJ2-7
clone_size: .
d_call: .
cdr3_aa: CASSFGTAYEQYF
cdr3_nt: TGTGCCAGCAGCTTCGGGACCGCCTACGAGCAGTACTTC

v_call: TRBV2
j_call: TRBJ2-1
clone_size: .
d_call: TRBD2
cdr3_aa: CASMTPGLASEQFF
cdr3_nt: TGTGCCAGCATGACACCCGGACTAGCCAGTGAGCAGTTCTTC

v_call: TRBV4-2
j_call: TRBJ2-3
clone_size: .
d_call: TRBD2
cdr3_aa: CASSLEGLATDTQYF
cdr3_nt: TGTGCCAGCAGCCTTGAGGGACTAGCCACAGATACGCAGTATTTT

v_call: TRBV5-1
j_call: TRBJ2-7
clone_size: .
d_call: TRBD2
cdr3_aa: CASSLLTSGIYEQYF
cdr3_nt: TGCGCCAGCAGCTTGTTAACTAGCGGGATCTACGAGCAGTACTTC

v_call: TRBV5-4
j_call: TRBJ2-5
clone_size: .
d_call: .
cdr3_aa: CASSFGGAGETQYF
cdr3_nt: TGTGCCAGCAGCTTTGGTGGGGCTGGGGAGACCCAGTACTTC

v_call: TRBV18
j_call: TRBJ2-7
clone_size: .
d_call: .
cdr3_aa: CASSNLGAGRHEQYF
cdr3_nt: TGTGCCAGCTCAAATCTGGGGGCAGGGAGGCACGAGCAGTACTTC

v_call: TRBV29-1
j_call: TRBJ2-7
clone_size: .
d_call: .
cdr3_aa: CSVEEASEAYEQYF
cdr3_nt: TGCAGCGTTGAGGAGGCGAGCGAAGCCTACGAGCAGTACTTC

v_call: TRBV28
j_call: TRBJ2-5
clone_size: .
d_call: TRBD2
cdr3_aa: CASSSLAGGRGTQYF
cdr3_nt: TGTGCCAGCAGTTCCTTAGCGGGAGGGCGGGGGACCCAGTACTTC

v_call: TRBV5-4
j_call: TRBJ1-1
clone_size: .
d_call: .
cdr3_aa: CASSSSKLRVRAEAFF
cdr3_nt: TGTGCCAGCAGCTCGAGTAAACTCAGGGTTCGTGCTGAAGCTTTCTTT

v_call: TRBV11-2
j_call: TRBJ2-7
clone_size: once
d_call: .
cdr3_aa: CASSPGQLKLDEQYF
cdr3_nt: TGTGCCAGCAGCCCCGGACAGTTGAAGTTGGACGAGCAGTACTTC

v_call: TRBV10-3
j_call: TRBJ2-1
clone_size: .
d_call: .
cdr3_aa: CAIRPGGDNEQFF
cdr3_nt: TGTGCCATCAGGCCAGGGGGGGACAATGAGCAGTTCTTC

v_call: TRBV28
j_call: TRBJ2-7
clone_size: .
d_call: .
cdr3_aa: CASSPPGPGISYEQYF
cdr3_nt: TGTGCCAGCAGCCCCCCGGGCCCAGGGATCTCCTACGAGCAGTACTTC

v_call: TRBV7-2
j_call: TRBJ2-7
clone_size: .
d_call: .
cdr3_aa: CASSSNGLAYEQYF
cdr3_nt: TGTGCCAGCAGCTCCAACGGACTCGCCTACGAGCAGTACTTC

v_call: TRBV5-1
j_call: TRBJ2-1
clone_size: .
d_call: TRBD2
cdr3_aa: CASSTSGRGYNEQFF
cdr3_nt: TGCGCCAGCAGCACGAGCGGGAGAGGCTACAATGAGCAGTTCTTC

v_call: TRBV2
j_call: TRBJ1-5
clone_size: .
d_call: .
cdr3_aa: CASSRGVQPQHF
cdr3_nt: TGTGCCAGCAGTAGAGGGGTTCAGCCCCAGCATTTT